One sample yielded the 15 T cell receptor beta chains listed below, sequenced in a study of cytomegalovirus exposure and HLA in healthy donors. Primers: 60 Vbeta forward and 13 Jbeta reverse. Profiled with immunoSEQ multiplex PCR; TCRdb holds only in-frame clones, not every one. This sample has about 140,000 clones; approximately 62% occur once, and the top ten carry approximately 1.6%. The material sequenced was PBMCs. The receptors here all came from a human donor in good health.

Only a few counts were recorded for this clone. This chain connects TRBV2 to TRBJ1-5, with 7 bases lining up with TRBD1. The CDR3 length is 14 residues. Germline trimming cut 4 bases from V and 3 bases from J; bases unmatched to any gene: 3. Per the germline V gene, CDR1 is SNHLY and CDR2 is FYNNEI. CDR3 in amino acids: CASSVDRNNQPQHF. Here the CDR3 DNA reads TGTGCCAGCAGTGTGGACAGGAACAATCAGCCCCAGCATTTT.

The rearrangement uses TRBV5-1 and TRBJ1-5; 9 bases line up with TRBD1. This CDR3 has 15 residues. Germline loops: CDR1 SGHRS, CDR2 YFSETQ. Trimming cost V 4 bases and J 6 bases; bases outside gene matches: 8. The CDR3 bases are TGCGCCAGCAGCCCGGGGACAGGGAGGACTCAGCCCCAGCATTTT. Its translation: CASSPGTGRTQPQHF.

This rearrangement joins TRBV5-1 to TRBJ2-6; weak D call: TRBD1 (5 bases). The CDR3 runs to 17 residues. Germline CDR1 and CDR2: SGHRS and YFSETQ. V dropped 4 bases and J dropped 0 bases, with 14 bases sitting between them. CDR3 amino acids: CASSPISQGSGANVLTF. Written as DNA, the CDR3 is TGCGCCAGCAGCCCGATATCCCAGGGCTCTGGGGCCAACGTCCTGACTTTC. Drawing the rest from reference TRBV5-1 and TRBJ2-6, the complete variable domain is KAGVTQTPRYLIKTRGQQVTLSCSPISGHRSVSWYQQTPGQGLQFLFEYFSETQRNKGNFPGRFSGRQFSNSRSEMNVSTLELGDSALYLCASSPISQGSGANVLTFGAGSRLTVL.

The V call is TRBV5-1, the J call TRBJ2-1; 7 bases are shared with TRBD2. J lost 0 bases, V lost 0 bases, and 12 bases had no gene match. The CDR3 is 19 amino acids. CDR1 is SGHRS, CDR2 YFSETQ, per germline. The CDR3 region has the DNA TGCGCCAGCAGCTTGGTTCGGCAGGGCCAGCGGGGCTCCTACAATGAGCAGTTCTTC. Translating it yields CASSLVRQGQRGSYNEQFF.

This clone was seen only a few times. The CDR3 DNA reads as TGTGCCAGCAGTTTATACAGGGGGCGCGGAGAGACCCAGTACTTC. As protein: CASSLYRGRGETQYF. This sequence joins TRBV28 and TRBJ2-5, with 9 bases fitting TRBD1. V gave up 1 base and J gave up 4 bases; unmatched junction bases: 4. Germline values: CDR1 MDHEN, CDR2 SYDVKM. CDR3 length equals 15 residues.

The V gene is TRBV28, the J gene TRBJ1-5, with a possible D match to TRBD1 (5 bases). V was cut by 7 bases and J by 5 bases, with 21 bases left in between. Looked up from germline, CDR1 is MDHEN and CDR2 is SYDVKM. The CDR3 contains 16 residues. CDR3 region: CASTILQGGTHQPQHF. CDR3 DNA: TGTGCCAGCACCATACTCCAGGGAGGGACTCATCAGCCCCAGCATTTT.

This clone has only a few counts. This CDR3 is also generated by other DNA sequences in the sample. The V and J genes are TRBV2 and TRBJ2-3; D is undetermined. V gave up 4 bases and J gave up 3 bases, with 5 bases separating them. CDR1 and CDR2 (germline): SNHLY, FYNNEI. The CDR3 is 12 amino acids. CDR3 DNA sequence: TGTGCCAGCAGTGCCGGGACAGATACGCAGTATTTT. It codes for CASSAGTDTQYF. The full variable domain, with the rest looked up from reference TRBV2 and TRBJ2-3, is EPEVTQTPSHQVTQMGQEVILRCVPISNHLYFYWYRQILGQKVEFLVSFYNNEISEKSEIFDDQFSVERPDGSNFTLKIRSTKLEDSAMYFCASSAGTDTQYFGPGTRLTVL.

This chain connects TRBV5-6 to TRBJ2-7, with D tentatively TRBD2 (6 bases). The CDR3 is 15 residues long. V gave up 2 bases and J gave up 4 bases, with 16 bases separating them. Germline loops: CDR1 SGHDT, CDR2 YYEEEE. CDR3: CASSFLPGRGYEQYF. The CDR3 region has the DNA TGTGCCAGCAGCTTCCTTCCCGGGAGAGGGTACGAGCAGTACTTC. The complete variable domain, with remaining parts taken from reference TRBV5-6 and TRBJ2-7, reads DAGVTQSPTHLIKTRGQQVTLRCSPKSGHDTVSWYQQALGQGPQFIFQYYEEEERQRGNFPDRFSGHQFPNYSSELNVNALLLGDSALYLCASSFLPGRGYEQYFGPGTRLTVT.

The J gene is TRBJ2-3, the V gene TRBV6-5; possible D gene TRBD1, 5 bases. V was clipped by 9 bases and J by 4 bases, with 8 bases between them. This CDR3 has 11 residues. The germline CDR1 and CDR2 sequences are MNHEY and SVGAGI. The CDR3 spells CASTGSDTQYF. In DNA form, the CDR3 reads TGTGCCAGTACAGGATCAGATACGCAGTATTTT.

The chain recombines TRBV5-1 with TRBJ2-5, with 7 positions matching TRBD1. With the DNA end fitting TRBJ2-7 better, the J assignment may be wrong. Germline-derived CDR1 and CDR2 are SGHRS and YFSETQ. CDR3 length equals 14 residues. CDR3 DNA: TGCGCCAGCAGGTTCGGGACAGACGCCTACGAGCAGTACTTC. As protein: CASRFGTDAYEQYF.

For the CDR3, the DNA is TGTGCCAGCAGCTTAGGGTACAGCAGCACAGATACGCAGTATTTT. As protein: CASSLGYSSTDTQYF. V and J are TRBV7-2 and TRBJ2-3; D is uncertain. The V and J ends lost 1 base and 0 bases respectively, with 8 bases between them. CDR1 and CDR2 from the germline V gene are SGHTA and FQGNSA. This CDR3 is built from 15 residues.

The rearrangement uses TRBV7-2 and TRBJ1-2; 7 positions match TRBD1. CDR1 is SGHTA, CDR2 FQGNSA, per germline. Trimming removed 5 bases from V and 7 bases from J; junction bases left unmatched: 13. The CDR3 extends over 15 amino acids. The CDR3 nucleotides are TGTGCCAGCAGCCCCGCCCGGGGCAGGGGGACTGGCTACACCTTC. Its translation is CASSPARGRGTGYTF.

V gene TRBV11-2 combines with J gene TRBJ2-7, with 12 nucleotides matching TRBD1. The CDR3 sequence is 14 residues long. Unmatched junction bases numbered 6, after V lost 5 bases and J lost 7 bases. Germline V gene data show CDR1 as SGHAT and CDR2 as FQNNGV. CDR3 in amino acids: CASSPGQGAWEQYF. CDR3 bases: TGTGCCAGCAGCCCGGGACAGGGGGCGTGGGAGCAGTACTTC. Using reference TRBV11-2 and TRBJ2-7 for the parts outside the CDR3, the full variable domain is EAGVAQSPRYKIIEKRQSVAFWCNPISGHATLYWYQQILGQGPKLLIQFQNNGVVDDSQLPKDRFSAERLKGVDSTLKIQPAKLEDSAVYLCASSPGQGAWEQYFGPGTRLTVT.

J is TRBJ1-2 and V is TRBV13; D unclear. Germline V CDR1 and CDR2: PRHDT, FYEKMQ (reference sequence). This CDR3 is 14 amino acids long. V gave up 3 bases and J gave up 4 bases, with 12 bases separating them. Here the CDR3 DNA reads TGTGCCAGCAGCTTCGCAACAGTGTCCTATGGCTACACCTTC. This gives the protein CASSFATVSYGYTF.

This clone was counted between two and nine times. The CDR3 is CASSQSGQGYTEAFF. As DNA, the CDR3 is TGTGCCAGCAGCCAATCGGGACAGGGCTACACTGAAGCTTTCTTT. The rearrangement uses TRBV16 and TRBJ1-1; TRBD1 aligns across 9 bases. This CDR3 contains 15 residues. The junction had 2 bases not matched to a gene; V was cut back by 0 bases and J by 3 bases. The germline CDR1 and CDR2 sequences are KGHSY and FQNENV. The full variable domain, completed using reference TRBV16 and TRBJ1-1, is GEEVAQTPKHLVRGEGQKAKLYCAPIKGHSYVFWYQQVLKNEFKFLISFQNENVFDETGMPKERFSAKCLPNSPCSLEIQATKLEDSAVYFCASSQSGQGYTEAFFGQGTRLTVV.